The clone carrying this TCR beta chain was found many times. The data were obtained in a study of regulatory T cells in long-lasting Graves disease. Whole-study context: Patients newly diagnosed with Graves' had been on antithyroid drugs for under 3 months.

Relying on iRepertoire HTBI primers and Arm-PCR of CDR3 regions, the team built TCR beta libraries. TCRdb itself ran the multiplex PCR reads through MiXCR, one entry per CDR3 protein. The sample shows 510,000 or so distinct CDR3 sequences, 12% of them seen only once. Time point denoted: newly diagnosed GD, antithyroid drugs for less than 3 months. TCR sequences were obtained from RNA taken from PBMCs. The sample was also linked to a second study, of T cells in Graves' hyperthyroidism and ophthalmopathy.

The material sequenced was peripheral blood mononuclear cells (PBMCs), taken at new diagnosis, from a patient treated with antithyroid drugs. The sequence derives from a woman in her twenties or thirties with Graves disease.

CDR3 bases: TGTGCCAGCGGCCCCGGGCCGGGACAGGGTGTTTGGGTTAGGTACGAGCAGTACTTC. It specifies CASGPGPGQGVWVRYEQYF. V gene TRBV28 combines with J gene TRBJ2-7; 9 bases line up with TRBD1. The CDR3 consists of 19 residues. The germline gives CDR1 MDHEN, CDR2 SYDVKM. The V gene end was trimmed by 8 bases and the J gene end by 4 bases; junction bases not matched to a gene: 24.